The rows below give T cell receptor beta chains drawn from one sample of a study of T cell repertoires in cytomegalovirus infection. From the reads, TCRdb called clonotypes with MiXCR, one entry per CDR3 protein. This sample carries under 200,000 distinct CDR3 sequences, 8% to 10% of them seen once, and the ten largest clones take approximately 4.3%. The sample taken for sequencing was PBMCs. The receptors were sampled from a human donor in good health (CMV status not recorded). Some clones in this sample may be carry-over from other donors' samples. The CDR3 runs from the conserved cysteine through the conserved F or W. The D gene is left open where the match is weak. Not every row has a clone size; where given, it reads once, few, many or a size class.

D	V	size	J	CDR3	DNA
-	TRBV27	many	TRBJ2-3	CASSLKLAASTDTQYF	TGTGCCAGCAGTTTAAAGCTAGCTGCAAGCACAGATACGCAGTATTTT
-	TRBV4-1	few	TRBJ1-3	CASSQDLHGYSGNTIYF	TGCGCCAGCAGCCAAGATTTGCACGGCTACTCTGGAAACACCATATATTTT
-	TRBV20-1	-	TRBJ2-4	CSASSASEDKNIQYF	TGCAGTGCTAGCTCTGCTAGCGAAGACAAAAACATTCAGTACTTC
TRBD1	TRBV13	-	TRBJ1-2	CASSSDRGINYGYTF	TGTGCCAGCAGCTCGGACAGGGGAATAAACTATGGCTACACCTTC
-	TRBV10-3	few	TRBJ1-1	CAIRTDNTVPEAFF	TGTGCCATCAGAACGGACAACACTGTCCCTGAAGCTTTCTTT
-	TRBV7-6	many	TRBJ1-5	CASSPNPGRPNQPQHF	TGTGCCAGCAGCCCCAATCCCGGCCGGCCAAATCAGCCCCAGCATTTT
-	TRBV5-1	many	TRBJ2-2	CASSLRPTGVNTGELFF	TGCGCCAGCAGCTTGCGTCCGACGGGGGTGAACACCGGGGAGCTGTTTTTT
TRBD1	TRBV7-6	many	TRBJ1-1	CASSKTPGQITEAFF	TGTGCCAGCAGCAAAACCCCGGGACAGATCACTGAAGCTTTCTTT
TRBD1	TRBV19	-	TRBJ1-1	CASSKQGAPAEALF	TGTGCCAGTAGCAAACAGGGGGCGCCCGCTGAAGCTCTCTTT
-	TRBV28	-	TRBJ2-7	CASSGDRQGYSYEQYF	TGTGCCAGCAGTGGGGATCGGCAGGGGTACTCCTACGAGCAGTACTTC
TRBD2	TRBV28	few	TRBJ2-7	CASSSLLAETYEQYF	TGTGCCAGCAGCTCACTACTAGCGGAGACCTACGAGCAGTACTTC
-	TRBV7-2	many	TRBJ1-1	CASSPRVGNTEAFF	TGTGCCAGCAGCCCCCGGGTGGGGAACACTGAAGCTTTCTTT
-	TRBV2	-	TRBJ2-4	CASSEDGLDAKNIQYF	TGTGCCAGCAGTGAAGACGGTCTTGATGCCAAAAACATTCAGTACTTC
-	TRBV19	-	TRBJ1-5	CASRAEGLHNQPQHF	TGTGCCAGTAGGGCCGAGGGACTTCATAATCAGCCCCAGCATTTT
TRBD2	TRBV18	-	TRBJ2-7	CASSHLTASGSTYEQYF	TGTGCCAGCTCACACCTCACAGCTAGCGGGAGTACATACGAGCAGTACTTC
-	TRBV3-1	-	TRBJ2-1	CASSHLARGQFF	TGTGCCAGCAGCCATCTGGCGCGGGGGCAGTTCTTC
-	TRBV7-2	many	TRBJ2-1	CASSLGPNNEQFF	TGTGCCAGCAGCTTAGGGCCAAACAATGAGCAGTTCTTC
-	TRBV30	many	TRBJ1-4	CAWSVGRANEKLFF	TGTGCCTGGAGTGTGGGACGAGCTAATGAAAAACTGTTTTTT
TRBD2	TRBV24-1	many	TRBJ2-3	CATSDLSKSGATDTQYF	TGTGCCACCAGTGACCTTTCCAAGAGCGGGGCAACAGATACGCAGTATTTT
-	TRBV12-3/TRBV12-4	-	TRBJ1-1	CASSFPPSLSAFF	TGTGCCAGCAGTTTCCCCCCCTCTCTTTCAGCTTTCTTT
-	TRBV20-1	-	TRBJ2-1	CSAREVTVYNEQFF	TGCAGTGCTAGGGAGGTAACCGTCTACAATGAGCAGTTCTTC
TRBD2	TRBV7-2	few	TRBJ2-5	CASSFHLAGGKETQYF	TGTGCCAGCAGCTTCCATCTAGCGGGAGGTAAAGAGACCCAGTACTTC
-	TRBV12-3/TRBV12-4	many	TRBJ2-2	CASSVFLRGSGELFF	TGTGCCAGCAGTGTGTTTCTGAGGGGGTCCGGGGAGCTGTTTTTT
TRBD1	TRBV7-2	many	TRBJ1-1	CASSLEYRGAEAFF	TGTGCCAGCAGCTTAGAGTACAGGGGGGCTGAAGCTTTCTTT
TRBD1	TRBV10-3	few	TRBJ2-2	CAISELTGGVLFF	TGTGCCATCAGTGAGTTGACAGGGGGCGTGCTGTTTTTT
-	TRBV7-9	-	TRBJ1-1	CASSPLPGVNTEAFF	TGTGCCAGCAGCCCCCTCCCAGGGGTGAACACTGAAGCTTTCTTT
-	TRBV7-2	many	TRBJ1-5	CASSGGGGYQPQHF	TGTGCCAGCAGCGGAGGGGGAGGTTATCAGCCCCAGCATTTT
-	TRBV7-2	many	TRBJ2-4	CASSPMTAAKNIQYF	TGTGCCAGCAGCCCAATGACGGCAGCCAAAAACATTCAGTACTTC
-	TRBV15	-	TRBJ1-1	CATSRIEWGTEAFF	TGTGCCACCAGCAGGATAGAATGGGGCACTGAAGCTTTCTTT
-	TRBV7-2	many	TRBJ1-1	CASSLVLVSPFNTEAFF	TGTGCCAGCAGCTTAGTCCTAGTCAGTCCCTTTAACACTGAAGCTTTCTTT
TRBD1	TRBV2	few	TRBJ2-1	CASHRDSSYNEQFF	TGTGCCAGTCACCGGGACAGCTCCTACAATGAGCAGTTCTTC
TRBD1	TRBV5-6	many	TRBJ2-1	CASSLPGQGMSSYNEQFF	TGTGCCAGCAGCCTGCCGGGACAGGGGATGAGCTCCTACAATGAGCAGTTCTTC
TRBD1	TRBV6-5	few	TRBJ1-6	CASSRGTDPYSPLHF	TGTGCCAGTTCTCGGGGGACAGACCCTTATTCACCCCTCCACTTT
-	TRBV12-3/TRBV12-4	many	TRBJ1-5	CASGQPQHF	TGTGCCAGCGGACAGCCCCAGCATTTT
TRBD2	TRBV27	few	TRBJ2-2	CASTGLAETGELFF	TGTGCCAGCACAGGACTAGCGGAAACCGGGGAGCTGTTTTTT
TRBD1	TRBV9	-	TRBJ2-7	CASSPQGRSYEQYF	TGTGCCAGCAGCCCACAGGGGCGATCCTACGAGCAGTACTTC
-	TRBV27	few	TRBJ2-7	CASSFSQGTYEQYF	TGTGCCAGCAGTTTTAGCCAAGGCACCTACGAGCAGTACTTC
-	TRBV9	few	TRBJ2-3	CASSVESEDTQYF	TGTGCCAGCAGCGTAGAGAGCGAAGATACGCAGTATTTT
-	TRBV6-2/TRBV6-3	many	TRBJ1-2	CASSYSQDHGYTF	TGTGCCAGCAGTTACTCGCAGGACCATGGCTACACCTTC
TRBD1	TRBV7-2	many	TRBJ1-5	CASSPGTASNQPQHF	TGTGCCAGCAGCCCTGGGACAGCTAGCAATCAGCCCCAGCATTTT
TRBD2	TRBV6-6	-	TRBJ2-3	CASSYQAGGTDTQYF	TGTGCCAGCAGTTACCAAGCGGGAGGTACAGATACGCAGTATTTT
TRBD2	TRBV27	many	TRBJ2-7	CASSLAGGIYEQYF	TGTGCCAGCAGTTTAGCGGGGGGGATCTACGAGCAGTACTTC